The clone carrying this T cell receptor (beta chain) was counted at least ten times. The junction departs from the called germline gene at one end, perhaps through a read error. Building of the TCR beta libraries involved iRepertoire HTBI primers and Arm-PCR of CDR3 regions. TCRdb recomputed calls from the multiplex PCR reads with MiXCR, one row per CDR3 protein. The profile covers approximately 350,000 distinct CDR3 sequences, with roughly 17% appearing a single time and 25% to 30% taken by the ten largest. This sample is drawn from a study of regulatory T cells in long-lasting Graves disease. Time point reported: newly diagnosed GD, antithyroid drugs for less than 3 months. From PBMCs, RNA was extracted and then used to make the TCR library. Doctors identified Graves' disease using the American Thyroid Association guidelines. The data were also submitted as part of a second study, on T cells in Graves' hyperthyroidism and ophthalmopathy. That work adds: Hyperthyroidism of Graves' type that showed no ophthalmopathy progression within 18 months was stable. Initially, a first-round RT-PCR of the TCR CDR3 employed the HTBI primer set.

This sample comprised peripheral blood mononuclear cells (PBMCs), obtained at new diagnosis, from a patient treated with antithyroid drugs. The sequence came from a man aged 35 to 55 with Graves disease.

CDR3 amino acids: CASSRGNTGELFF. CDR3 DNA sequence: TGTGCCAGCAGCCGGGGGAACACCGGGGAGCTGTTTTTT. The rearrangement links TRBV5-1 to TRBJ2-2, with TRBD2 as a possible D gene (5 bases). The CDR3 length is 13 residues. CDR1 and CDR2 (germline): SGHRS, YFSETQ.